The sequence of this TCR beta chain was determined in a study of HIV-infected patients and healthy controls. Study as a whole: Total CDR3 counts per chain did not differ significantly between patients and controls.

Study-wide points: Compared with untreated HIV+ repertoires, healthy controls showed roughly threefold more distinct CDR3s and higher Shannon diversity.

This clonotype was observed a handful of times. Its matching antigen is unknown. cDNA was made from 500 ng RNA using alpha and beta constant primers. Alpha and beta chain libraries were made separately by chain-specific third strand synthesis with multiplexing indices. From the 5' RACE reads, TCRdb called clonotypes with MiXCR, one entry per CDR3 protein. The sample carries some 9,600 distinct CDR3 sequences, 7.3% recorded once. All unsorted peripheral T cells were captured because whole blood was used without fractionation. The source was blood, collected before antiretroviral therapy. The clonotype originates from an adult with HIV infection.

The CDR3, as DNA: TGTGCCAGCAGCTTGGAGCGGGCTTGGGGGTACAATGAGCAGTTCTTC. Encoded protein: CASSLERAWGYNEQFF. The chain carries TRBV5-7 and TRBJ2-1; maybe TRBD2 (6 bases). TRBV5-7 is an ORF; its function is uncertain. The V end lost 0 bases, the J end lost 4 bases, and 14 bases lay between the germline ends. This CDR3 is built from 16 residues.